This T cell receptor (beta chain) was captured in a study of T cells expressing NK-cell markers. The CDR3 is 15 residues long. TCRdb re-called the 5' RACE reads, yielding one record per CDR3 amino acid sequence without DNA. The table for this sample gives approximately 150,000 distinct CDR3 sequences. The chain combines TRBV12-3 or TRBV12-4 with TRBJ2-1. The source material was blood T cells: a sorted CD56 or NKG2C T cell subset, CD4+ or CD8+ T cells, or bulk PBMC T cells (not recorded which). This clonotype originated in a woman aged 18 to 75 in good health. The CDR3: CASSLRGISYNEQFF.